Listed below are T cell receptor beta chains from one sample, sequenced in a study of low-dose radiotherapy and immunotherapy resistance in tumors. Each CDR3 protein is one row after TCRdb ran MiXCR on the reads. The sample includes around 76,000 distinct CDR3 sequences, roughly 31% seen only once; the top ten take 11%. Sequences were derived from PBMCs, sampled before treatment. The receptors derive from a female donor with ovarian cancer. Each CDR3 is given with its conserved first and last residue. Fields, in order: V gene, D gene, clone size, J gene, CDR3 DNA, CDR3 protein. The D gene is left open where the match is weak. For some rows the clone size is stated as once, few or many, or as a class when expanded; others skip it.

v_gene: TRBV29-1; d_gene: NA; abundance: many; j_gene: TRBJ1-1; CDR3nt: TGCAGCGTTGAAGGGTGGGCTACCACTGAAGCTTTCTTT; CDR3aa: CSVEGWATTEAFF
v_gene: TRBV6-2/TRBV6-3; d_gene: NA; abundance: many; j_gene: TRBJ2-3; CDR3nt: TGTGCCAGCAGTTACTCACCGGGACTTCTTCGCACAGATACGCAGTATTTT; CDR3aa: CASSYSPGLLRTDTQYF
v_gene: TRBV20-1; d_gene: NA; abundance: NA; j_gene: TRBJ2-7; CDR3nt: TGCAGTGCTAGAGCCGGGGAAAGGAGCTCCTACGAGCAGTACTTC; CDR3aa: CSARAGERSSYEQYF
v_gene: TRBV5-4; d_gene: NA; abundance: NA; j_gene: TRBJ2-2; CDR3nt: TGTGCCAGCAGCTTGGACTGGAACACCGGGGAGCTGTTTTTT; CDR3aa: CASSLDWNTGELFF
v_gene: TRBV29-1; d_gene: NA; abundance: many; j_gene: TRBJ2-3; CDR3nt: TGCAGCGCGCATGGAGGGGGTACGCAGTATTTT; CDR3aa: CSAHGGGTQYF
v_gene: TRBV6-2/TRBV6-3; d_gene: NA; abundance: NA; j_gene: TRBJ2-3; CDR3nt: TGTGCCAGCAGTGAGACGTACAGGGGAGGGACAGATACGCAGTATTTT; CDR3aa: CASSETYRGGTDTQYF
v_gene: TRBV6-2/TRBV6-3; d_gene: NA; abundance: many; j_gene: TRBJ1-1; CDR3nt: TGTGCCAGCAGAGACGGGGGGAACACTGAAGCTTTCTTT; CDR3aa: CASRDGGNTEAFF
v_gene: TRBV6-1; d_gene: NA; abundance: few; j_gene: TRBJ1-5; CDR3nt: TGTGCCAGCAGAGCCGGGACGGGCAATCAGCCCCAGCATTTT; CDR3aa: CASRAGTGNQPQHF
v_gene: TRBV24-1; d_gene: NA; abundance: NA; j_gene: TRBJ2-5; CDR3nt: TGTGCCACCAGTGATGCCAGGATCCAAGAGACCCAGTACTTC; CDR3aa: CATSDARIQETQYF
v_gene: TRBV27; d_gene: NA; abundance: few; j_gene: TRBJ1-2; CDR3nt: TGTGCCAGCAGTTTATATCTCTCGGGTCCTGGCTACACCTTC; CDR3aa: CASSLYLSGPGYTF